Shown below are 15 T cell receptor beta chains from a single sample sequenced in a study of blood T cell repertoires in COVID-19. Profiling relied on immunoSEQ multiplex PCR, and the TCRdb table lists in-frame clones only, not all of them. The table records some 210,000 clones, around nine tenths of them present only once. The sequencing input was peripheral blood. These receptors all come from a woman aged 40 to 50 with acute or convalescent COVID-19.

The chain links TRBV19 to TRBJ1-1; 10 bases line up with TRBD1. J was trimmed by 5 bases and V by 5 bases; bases with no gene match: 8. Germline CDR1 and CDR2: LNHDA and SQIVND (reference sequence). The CDR3 consists of 15 residues. CDR3: CASSSRDRGLTEAFF. As DNA, the CDR3 is TGTGCCAGTAGTTCCCGGGACAGGGGTTTGACTGAAGCTTTCTTT.

This chain joins TRBV12-3 or TRBV12-4 and TRBJ1-2, with 8 positions matching TRBD1. Losses at the gene ends were 6 bases for V and 6 bases for J; bases not matched to a gene: 6. The CDR3 is 13 amino acids. CDR3 region: CASSNTGGNGYTF. In DNA form, the CDR3 reads TGTGCCAGCAGCAACACAGGGGGAAATGGCTACACCTTC.

The CDR3 loop is CASRGGVYNSPLHF. CDR3 DNA sequence: TGTGCCAGCAGAGGAGGGGTCTATAATTCACCCCTCCACTTT. The chain couples TRBV9 to TRBJ1-6; tentatively, D is TRBD1 (5 bases). This CDR3 region has 14 residues. The V gene lost 5 bases and the J gene lost 3 bases, with 9 bases spanning the gap. CDR1 SGDLS and CDR2 YYNGEE come from the germline V gene.

This chain joins TRBV6-2 or TRBV6-3 and TRBJ2-2; D remains ambiguous. Germline V gene data show CDR1 as MNHEY and CDR2 as SVGEGT. CDR3 length: 15 residues. Trimming shortened V by 2 bases and J by 1 base, and 8 bases separated the two germline ends. CDR3 amino acids: CASSYAYMNTGELFF. The CDR3 DNA follows: TGTGCCAGCAGTTACGCGTATATGAACACCGGGGAGCTGTTTTTT.

The rearrangement uses TRBV5-1 and TRBJ1-6; D remains ambiguous. V gave up 0 bases and J gave up 8 bases, with 15 bases separating them. The V gene's germline CDR1 is SGHRS and CDR2 YFSETQ. The CDR3 extends over 16 amino acids. This CDR3 reads CASSLGGRGVDSPLHF. The CDR3 DNA is TGCGCCAGCAGCTTGGGAGGGCGCGGGGTTGATTCACCCCTCCACTTT.

This chain connects TRBV19 to TRBJ2-2; TRBD1 aligns across 11 bases. CDR1 and CDR2 (germline): LNHDA, SQIVND (reference sequence). The CDR3 loop spans 14 amino acids. The junction had 4 bases not matched to a gene; V was cut back by 7 bases and J by 6 bases. The CDR3: CASTPGQGAGELFF. The DNA of the CDR3 is TGTGCCAGTACCCCGGGACAGGGGGCCGGGGAGCTGTTTTTT.

The genes are TRBV5-1 and TRBJ2-1, with D possibly TRBD2 on 6 matching bases. Germline CDR1 SGHRS, CDR2 YFSETQ. V was trimmed by 1 base and J by 8 bases, leaving 10 bases between them. This CDR3 comprises 13 residues. CDR3 nucleotide sequence: TGCGCCAGCAGCTTGTCGGGGGTCGATGAGCAGTTCTTC. Translated, it gives CASSLSGVDEQFF.

The rearrangement uses TRBV5-1 and TRBJ2-3, with TRBD1 matching 7 bases. Germline V gene data show CDR1 as SGHRS and CDR2 as YFSETQ. The V segment lost 0 bases and the J segment 0 bases; nucleotides outside the gene matches: 10. The CDR3 loop spans 18 amino acids. The CDR3 loop reads CASSLAEVMGQSTDTQYF. The CDR3 coding sequence is TGCGCCAGCAGCTTGGCCGAGGTTATGGGACAGAGCACAGATACGCAGTATTTT.

The V and J genes are TRBV4-2 and TRBJ2-5, with D perhaps TRBD1 (5 bases). Germline V gives CDR1 LGHNA, CDR2 YNFKEQ. The length of the CDR3 is 14 residues. The ends were cut back, 0 bases at V and 5 bases at J, with 10 bases in the middle. The DNA of the CDR3 is TGTGCCAGCAGCCAAGATGGGAAGGGGGAGACCCAGTACTTC. Translated: CASSQDGKGETQYF.

V is TRBV2 and J is TRBJ1-2; D remains ambiguous. Germline values: CDR1 SNHLY, CDR2 FYNNEI. With 6 bases removed from V and 2 bases from J, the gap between germline ends came to 13 bases. The CDR3 has 14 residues. CDR3 amino acids: CASRPGAGNYGYTF. In DNA form, the CDR3 reads TGTGCCAGCAGGCCAGGTGCGGGGAACTATGGCTACACCTTC. The full variable domain, rest sourced from reference TRBV2 and TRBJ1-2, is EPEVTQTPSHQVTQMGQEVILRCVPISNHLYFYWYRQILGQKVEFLVSFYNNEISEKSEIFDDQFSVERPDGSNFTLKIRSTKLEDSAMYFCASRPGAGNYGYTFGSGTRLTVV.

The CDR3 DNA follows: TGTGCCAGCAGTTTCCCGCCGGCAGATACGCAGTATTTT. Translation gives CASSFPPADTQYF. The chain is built from TRBV12-3 or TRBV12-4 and TRBJ2-3, with no clear D. The CDR3 extends over 13 amino acids. Trimming shortened V by 3 bases and J by 4 bases, and 8 bases separated the two germline ends.

V and J are TRBV29-1 and TRBJ1-2; D ambiguous. The germline V gene encodes CDR1 SQVTM and CDR2 ANQGSEA. The CDR3 length is 13 residues. V lost 1 base and J 6 bases, leaving 12 bases between the germline ends. This CDR3 reads CSVEGGSQDGYTF. In nucleotides, the CDR3 is TGCAGCGTTGAAGGAGGGTCCCAGGATGGCTACACCTTC.

The chain is built from TRBV18 and TRBJ1-4; unclear D gene. The CDR3 spans 15 residues. Looked up from germline, CDR1 is KGHSH and CDR2 is LQKENI. Trimming removed 2 bases from V and 3 bases from J, with 10 bases in between. The CDR3 is CASSPTGVANEKLFF. Here the CDR3 DNA reads TGTGCCAGCTCACCAACCGGGGTAGCTAATGAAAAACTGTTTTTT.

The rearrangement joins TRBV6-6 to TRBJ2-3; TRBD1 matches at 7 bases. The trim removed 5 bases at V and 5 bases at J, leaving 13 bases unmatched. Germline CDR1 reads MNHNY; CDR2 reads SVGAGI (reference sequence). The CDR3 has 16 residues. CDR3 residues: CASSTQGGGRQDTQYF. The CDR3 DNA sequence: TGTGCCAGCAGTACCCAAGGGGGCGGTAGACAAGATACGCAGTATTTT.

The V call is TRBV5-1, the J call TRBJ1-2; 12 bases line up with TRBD1. Germline assignment: CDR1 SGHRS and CDR2 YFSETQ. The CDR3 consists of 15 residues. J was trimmed by 4 bases and V by 4 bases; bases with no gene match: 5. CDR3 amino acids: CASSPGQGAGYGYTF. The CDR3 DNA reads as TGCGCCAGCAGCCCGGGACAGGGGGCGGGCTATGGCTACACCTTC.